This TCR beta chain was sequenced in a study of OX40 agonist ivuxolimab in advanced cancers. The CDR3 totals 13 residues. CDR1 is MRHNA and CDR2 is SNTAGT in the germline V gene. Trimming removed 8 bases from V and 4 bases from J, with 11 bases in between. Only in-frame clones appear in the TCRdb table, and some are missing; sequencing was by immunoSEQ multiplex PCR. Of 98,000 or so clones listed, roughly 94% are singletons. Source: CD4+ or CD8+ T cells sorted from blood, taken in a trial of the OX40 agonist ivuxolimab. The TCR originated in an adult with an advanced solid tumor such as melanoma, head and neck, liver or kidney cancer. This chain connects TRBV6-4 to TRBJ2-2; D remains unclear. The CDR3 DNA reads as TGTGCCAGCGGCCACTGGGGCACCGGGGAGCTGTTTTTT. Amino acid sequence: CASGHWGTGELFF.